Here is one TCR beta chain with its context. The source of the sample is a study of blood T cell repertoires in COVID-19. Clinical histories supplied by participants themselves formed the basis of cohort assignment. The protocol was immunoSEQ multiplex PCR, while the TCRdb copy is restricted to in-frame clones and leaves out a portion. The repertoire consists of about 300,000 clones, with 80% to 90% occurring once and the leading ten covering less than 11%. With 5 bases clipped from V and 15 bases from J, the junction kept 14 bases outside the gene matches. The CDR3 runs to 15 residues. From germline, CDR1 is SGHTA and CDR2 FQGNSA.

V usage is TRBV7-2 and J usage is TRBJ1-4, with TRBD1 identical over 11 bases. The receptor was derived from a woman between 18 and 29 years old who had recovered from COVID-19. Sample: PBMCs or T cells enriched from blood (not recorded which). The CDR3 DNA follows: TGTGCCAGCAGCCTGGTGGGACAGGGGGGGCAAAGTGTGTTTTTT. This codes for CASSLVGQGGQSVFF.